This entry is about one TCR beta chain. The antigen remains unidentified. The data belong to a study of CD8+CD57+ T cells in acquired aplastic anemia. On the study more broadly: DNA from sorted CD4+ and CD8+ cells averaged approximately 3.2 ug.

Broader study findings: A set of about 28 CD8+ CDR3 sequences was shared between patients and controls, and these sequences appeared highly expressed in patients.

Both TCR beta VDJ combination and CDR3 sequence profiling were carried out. Genomic DNA was the template for this profiling. MiXCR, run by TCRdb on the reads, gives a single entry per CDR3 protein. Altogether some 180,000 distinct CDR3 sequences are present, 50% to 65% being singletons, with the ten largest covering more than 40%. Sequenced patients had shown CD8+CD57+ cell expansion by flow cytometry. With no exception, the patients had severe acquired aplastic anemia. V lost 3 bases, J lost 5 bases, and 15 bases lay in between. This CDR3 is built from 14 residues. The germline V gene has CDR1 SGHKS and CDR2 YYEKEE (reference sequence).

The clonotype was recovered from a human donor with aplastic anemia. The specimen sequenced was sorted CD4+, CD8+, or CD8+CD57+ T cells (not recorded which) from PBMCs. The V call is TRBV5-5, the J call TRBJ2-7; D is unresolved. The CDR3 coding sequence is TGTGCCAGCAGCTATGGCCGACCTGGCGACGAGCAGTACTTC. Encoded protein: CASSYGRPGDEQYF. Complete variable domain (other parts from reference TRBV5-5 and TRBJ2-7): DAGVTQSPTHLIKTRGQQVTLRCSPISGHKSVSWYQQVLGQGPQFIFQYYEKEERGRGNFPDRFSARQFPNYSSELNVNALLLGDSALYLCASSYGRPGDEQYFGPGTRLTVT.